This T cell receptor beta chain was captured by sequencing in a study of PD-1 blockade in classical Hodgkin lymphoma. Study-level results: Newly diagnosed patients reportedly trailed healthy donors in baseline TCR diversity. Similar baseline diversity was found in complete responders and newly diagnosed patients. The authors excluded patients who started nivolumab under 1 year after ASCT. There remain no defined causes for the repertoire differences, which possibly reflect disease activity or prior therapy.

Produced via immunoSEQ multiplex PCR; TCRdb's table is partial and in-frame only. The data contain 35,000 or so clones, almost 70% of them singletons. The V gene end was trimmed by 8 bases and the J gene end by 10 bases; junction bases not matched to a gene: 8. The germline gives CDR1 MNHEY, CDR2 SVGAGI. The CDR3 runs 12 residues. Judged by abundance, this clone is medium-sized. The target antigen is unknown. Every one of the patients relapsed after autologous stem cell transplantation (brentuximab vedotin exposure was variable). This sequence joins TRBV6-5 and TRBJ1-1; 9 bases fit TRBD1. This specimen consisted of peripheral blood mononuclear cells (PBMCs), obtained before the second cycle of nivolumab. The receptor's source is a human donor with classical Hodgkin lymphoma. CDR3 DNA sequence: TGTGCCAGCCTAGAAGGGACAGGGCGAGCTTTCTTT. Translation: CASLEGTGRAFF.